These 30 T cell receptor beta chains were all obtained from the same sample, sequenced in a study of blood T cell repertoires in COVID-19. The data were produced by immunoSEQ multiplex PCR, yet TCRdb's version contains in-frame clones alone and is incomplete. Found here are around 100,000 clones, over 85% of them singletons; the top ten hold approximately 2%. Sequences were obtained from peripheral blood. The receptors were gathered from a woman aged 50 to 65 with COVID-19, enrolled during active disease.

CDR3 sequence (DNA): TGTGCCAGCAGTCGGACAGGGGCGAACACCGGGGAGCTGTTTTTT. Protein: CASSRTGANTGELFF. The chain carries TRBV2 and TRBJ2-2; TRBD1 matches 9 bases. This CDR3 spans 15 amino acids. V lost 5 bases and J lost 0; bases outside the gene matches: 1. Germline lookup yields CDR1 SNHLY and CDR2 FYNNEI.

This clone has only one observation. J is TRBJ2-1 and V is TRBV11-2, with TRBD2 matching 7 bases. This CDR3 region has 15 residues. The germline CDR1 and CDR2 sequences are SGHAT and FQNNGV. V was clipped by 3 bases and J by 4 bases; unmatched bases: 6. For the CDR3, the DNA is TGTGCCAGCAGCTTTGGGCTAGCGGCTTACAATGAGCAGTTCTTC. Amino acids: CASSFGLAAYNEQFF.

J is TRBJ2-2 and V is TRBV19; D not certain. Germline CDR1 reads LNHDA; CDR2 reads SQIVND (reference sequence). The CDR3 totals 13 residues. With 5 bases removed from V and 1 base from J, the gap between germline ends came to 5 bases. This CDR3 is CASSFLNTGELFF. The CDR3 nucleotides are TGTGCCAGTAGTTTCCTGAACACCGGGGAGCTGTTTTTT.

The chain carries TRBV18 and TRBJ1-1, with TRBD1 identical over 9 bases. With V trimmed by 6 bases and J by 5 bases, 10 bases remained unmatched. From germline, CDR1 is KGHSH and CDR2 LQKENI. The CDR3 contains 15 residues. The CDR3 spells CASSRYGTGTTEAFF. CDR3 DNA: TGTGCCAGCTCTCGGTACGGGACAGGGACGACTGAAGCTTTCTTT.

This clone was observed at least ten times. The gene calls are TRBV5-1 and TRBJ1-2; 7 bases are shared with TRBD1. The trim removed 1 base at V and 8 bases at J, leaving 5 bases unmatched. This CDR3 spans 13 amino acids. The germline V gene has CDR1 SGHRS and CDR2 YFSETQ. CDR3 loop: CASSLTGEQGYTF. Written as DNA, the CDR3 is TGCGCCAGCAGCTTGACAGGGGAACAGGGCTACACCTTC.

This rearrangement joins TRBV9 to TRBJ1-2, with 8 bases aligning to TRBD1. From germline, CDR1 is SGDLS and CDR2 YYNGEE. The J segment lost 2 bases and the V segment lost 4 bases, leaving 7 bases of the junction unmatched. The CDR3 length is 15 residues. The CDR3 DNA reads TGTGCCAGCAGCCCATGGACAGGGTCGAACTATGGCTACACCTTC. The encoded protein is CASSPWTGSNYGYTF.

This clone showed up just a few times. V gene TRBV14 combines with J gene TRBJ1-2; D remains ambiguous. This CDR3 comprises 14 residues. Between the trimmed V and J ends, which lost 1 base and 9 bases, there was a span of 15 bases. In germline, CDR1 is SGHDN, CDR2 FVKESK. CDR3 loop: CASSQVRGSRSYTF. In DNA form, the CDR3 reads TGTGCCAGCAGCCAAGTTCGCGGTAGTCGGAGCTACACCTTC.

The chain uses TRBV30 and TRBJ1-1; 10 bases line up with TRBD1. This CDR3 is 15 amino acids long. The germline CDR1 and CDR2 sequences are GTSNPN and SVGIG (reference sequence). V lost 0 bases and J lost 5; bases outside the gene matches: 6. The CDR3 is CAWSVGGQGRTEAFF. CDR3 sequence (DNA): TGTGCCTGGAGTGTTGGGGGACAGGGGAGGACTGAAGCTTTCTTT.

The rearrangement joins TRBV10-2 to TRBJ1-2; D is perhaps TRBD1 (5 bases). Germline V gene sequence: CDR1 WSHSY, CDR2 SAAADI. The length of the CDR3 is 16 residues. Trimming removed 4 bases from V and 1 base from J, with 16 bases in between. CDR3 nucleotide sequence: TGCGCCAGCAGTGGGGGCAGGTGGGGACTTAACTATGGCTACACCTTC. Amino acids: CASSGGRWGLNYGYTF.

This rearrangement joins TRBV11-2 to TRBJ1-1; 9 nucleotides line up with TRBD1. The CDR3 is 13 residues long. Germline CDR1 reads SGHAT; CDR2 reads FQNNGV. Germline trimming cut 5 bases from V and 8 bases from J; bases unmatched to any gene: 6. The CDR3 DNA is TGTGCCAGCAGCCAAAGGGACAGGGCGGAAGCTTTCTTT. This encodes CASSQRDRAEAFF.

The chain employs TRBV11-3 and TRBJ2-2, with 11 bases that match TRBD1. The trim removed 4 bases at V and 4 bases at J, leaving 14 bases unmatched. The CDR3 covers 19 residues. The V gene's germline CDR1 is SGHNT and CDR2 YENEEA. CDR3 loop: CASSSPPSRGQGGTGELFF. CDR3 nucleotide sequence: TGTGCCAGCAGCTCTCCACCTTCCCGGGGACAGGGGGGCACCGGGGAGCTGTTTTTT.

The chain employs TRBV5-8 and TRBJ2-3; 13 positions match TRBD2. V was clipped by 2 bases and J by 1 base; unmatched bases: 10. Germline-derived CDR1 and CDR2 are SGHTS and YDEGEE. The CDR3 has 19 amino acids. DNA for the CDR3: TGTGCCAGCAGCTTTACCGGGACTAGCGGGGTCACCGGCACAGATACGCAGTATTTT. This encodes CASSFTGTSGVTGTDTQYF.

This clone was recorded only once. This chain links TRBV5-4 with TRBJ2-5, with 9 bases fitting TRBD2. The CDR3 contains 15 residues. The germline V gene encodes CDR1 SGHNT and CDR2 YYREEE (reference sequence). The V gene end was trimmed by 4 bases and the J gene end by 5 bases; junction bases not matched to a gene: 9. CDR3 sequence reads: CASSPGASGMETQYF. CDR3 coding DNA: TGTGCCAGCAGCCCTGGGGCTAGCGGGATGGAGACCCAGTACTTC.

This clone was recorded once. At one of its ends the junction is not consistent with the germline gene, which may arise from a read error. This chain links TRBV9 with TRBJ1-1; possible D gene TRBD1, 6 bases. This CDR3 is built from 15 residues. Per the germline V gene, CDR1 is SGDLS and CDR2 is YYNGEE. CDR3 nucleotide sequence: TGTGCCGGCAGCGTAGAGGGGGTGAGGAACACTGAAGCTTTCTTT. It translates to CAGSVEGVRNTEAFF. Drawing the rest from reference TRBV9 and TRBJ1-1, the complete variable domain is DSGVTQTPKHLITATGQRVTLRCSPRSGDLSVYWYQQSLDQGLQFLIQYYNGEERAKGNILERFSAQQFPDLHSELNLSSLELGDSALYFCAGSVEGVRNTEAFFGQGTRLTVV.

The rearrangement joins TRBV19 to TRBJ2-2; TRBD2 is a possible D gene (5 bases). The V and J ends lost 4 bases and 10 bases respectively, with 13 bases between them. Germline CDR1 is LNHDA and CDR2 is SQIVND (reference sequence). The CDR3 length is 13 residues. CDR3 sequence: CASSNHGSVELFF. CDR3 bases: TGTGCCAGTAGTAATCATGGGAGTGTGGAGCTGTTTTTT.

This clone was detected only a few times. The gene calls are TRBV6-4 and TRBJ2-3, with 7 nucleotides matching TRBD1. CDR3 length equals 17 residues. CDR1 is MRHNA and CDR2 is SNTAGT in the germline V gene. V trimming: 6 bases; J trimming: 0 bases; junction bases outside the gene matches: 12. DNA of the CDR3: TGTGCCAGCAGCCAAGGACAGGTTATTACTAGCACAGATACGCAGTATTTT. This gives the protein CASSQGQVITSTDTQYF.

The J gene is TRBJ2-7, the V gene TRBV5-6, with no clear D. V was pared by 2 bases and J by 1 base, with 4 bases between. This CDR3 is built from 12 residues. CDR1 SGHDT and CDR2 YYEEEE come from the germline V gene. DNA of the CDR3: TGTGCCAGCAGCTTTCTTTCCTACGAGCAGTACTTC. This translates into CASSFLSYEQYF.

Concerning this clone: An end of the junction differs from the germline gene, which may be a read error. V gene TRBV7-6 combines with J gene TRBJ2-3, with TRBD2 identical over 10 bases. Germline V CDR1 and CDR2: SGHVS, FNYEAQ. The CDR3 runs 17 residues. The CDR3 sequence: CASSIALAGTSTDTQYF. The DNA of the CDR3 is TGTGCCAGCAGCATAGCACTAGCGGGGACTAGCACAGATACGCAGTATTTT.

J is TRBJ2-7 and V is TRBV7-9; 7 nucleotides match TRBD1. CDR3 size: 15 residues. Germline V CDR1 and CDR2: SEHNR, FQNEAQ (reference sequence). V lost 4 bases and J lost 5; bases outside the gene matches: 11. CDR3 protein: CASSSPATGWNEQYF. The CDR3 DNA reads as TGTGCCAGCAGCTCCCCGGCGACAGGGTGGAACGAGCAGTACTTC.

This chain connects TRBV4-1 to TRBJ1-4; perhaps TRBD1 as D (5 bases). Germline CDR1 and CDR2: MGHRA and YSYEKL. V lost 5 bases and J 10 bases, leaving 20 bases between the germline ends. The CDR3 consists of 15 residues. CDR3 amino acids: CASSLGPGRLAKLFF. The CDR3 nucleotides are TGCGCCAGCAGCTTGGGGCCCGGGAGGTTGGCAAAACTGTTTTTT.

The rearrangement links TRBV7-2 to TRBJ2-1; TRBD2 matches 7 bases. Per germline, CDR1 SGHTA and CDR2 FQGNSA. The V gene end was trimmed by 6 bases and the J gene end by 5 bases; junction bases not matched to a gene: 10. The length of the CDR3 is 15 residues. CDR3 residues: CASRPVAGQDNEQFF. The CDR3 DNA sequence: TGTGCCAGCAGGCCCGTAGCGGGCCAGGACAATGAGCAGTTCTTC.

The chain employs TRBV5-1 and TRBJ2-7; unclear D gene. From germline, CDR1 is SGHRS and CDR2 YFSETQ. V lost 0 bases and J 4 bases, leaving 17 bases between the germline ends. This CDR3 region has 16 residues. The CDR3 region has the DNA TGCGCCAGCAGCTTGGTAATTACGGCGGATCGATACGAGCAGTACTTC. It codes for CASSLVITADRYEQYF.

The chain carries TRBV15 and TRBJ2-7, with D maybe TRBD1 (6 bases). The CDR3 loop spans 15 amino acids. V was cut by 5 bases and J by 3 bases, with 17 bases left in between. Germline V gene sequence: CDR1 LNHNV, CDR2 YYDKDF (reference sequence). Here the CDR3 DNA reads TGTGCCACCAGCCCATCCAGGACAGCCCTCTACGAGCAGTACTTC. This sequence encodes CATSPSRTALYEQYF.

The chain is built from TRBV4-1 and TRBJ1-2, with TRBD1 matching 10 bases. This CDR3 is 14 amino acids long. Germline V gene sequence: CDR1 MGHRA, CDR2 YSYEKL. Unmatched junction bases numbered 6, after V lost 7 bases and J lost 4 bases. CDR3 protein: CASTSTGGTYGYTF. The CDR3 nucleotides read TGCGCCAGCACCTCGACAGGGGGCACCTATGGCTACACCTTC.

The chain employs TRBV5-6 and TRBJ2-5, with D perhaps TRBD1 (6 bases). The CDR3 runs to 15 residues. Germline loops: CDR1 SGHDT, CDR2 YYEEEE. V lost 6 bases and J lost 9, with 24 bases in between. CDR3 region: CASKEGGIQGRSQYF. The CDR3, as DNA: TGTGCCAGCAAGGAAGGCGGTATACAGGGACGGTCCCAGTACTTC.

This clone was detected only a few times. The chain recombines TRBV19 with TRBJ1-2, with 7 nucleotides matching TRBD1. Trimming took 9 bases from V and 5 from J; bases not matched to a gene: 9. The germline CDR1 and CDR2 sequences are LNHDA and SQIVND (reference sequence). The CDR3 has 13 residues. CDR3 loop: CASTPGQLYGYTF. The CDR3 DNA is TGTGCCAGCACCCCGGGACAGTTATATGGCTACACCTTC.

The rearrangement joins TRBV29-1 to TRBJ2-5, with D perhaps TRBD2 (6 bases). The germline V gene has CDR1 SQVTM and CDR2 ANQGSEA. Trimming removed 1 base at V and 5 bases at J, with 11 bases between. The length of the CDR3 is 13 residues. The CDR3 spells CSVEAGVGETQYF. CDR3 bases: TGCAGCGTTGAAGCGGGGGTGGGGGAGACCCAGTACTTC. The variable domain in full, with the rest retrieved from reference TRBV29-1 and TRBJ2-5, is SAVISQKPSRDICQRGTSLTIQCQVDSQVTMMFWYRQQPGQSLTLIATANQGSEATYESGFVIDKFPISRPNLTFSTLTVSNMSPEDSSIYLCSVEAGVGETQYFGPGTRLLVL.

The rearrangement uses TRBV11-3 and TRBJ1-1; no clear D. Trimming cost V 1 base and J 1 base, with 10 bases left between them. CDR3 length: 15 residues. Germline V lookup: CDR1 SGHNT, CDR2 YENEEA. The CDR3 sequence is CASSLVSAGNTEAFF. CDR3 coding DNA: TGTGCCAGCAGCTTAGTATCTGCAGGGAACACTGAAGCTTTCTTT.

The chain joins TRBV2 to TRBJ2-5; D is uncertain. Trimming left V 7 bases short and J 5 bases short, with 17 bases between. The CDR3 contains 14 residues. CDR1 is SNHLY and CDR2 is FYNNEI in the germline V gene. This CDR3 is CASKMLSVAETQYF. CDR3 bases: TGTGCCAGCAAAATGTTGAGCGTTGCGGAGACCCAGTACTTC.

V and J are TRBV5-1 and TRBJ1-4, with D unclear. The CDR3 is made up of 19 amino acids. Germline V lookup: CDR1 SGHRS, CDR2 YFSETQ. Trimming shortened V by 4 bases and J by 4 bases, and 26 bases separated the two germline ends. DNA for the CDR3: TGCGCCAGCAGCCCCCTGTTAGGGAGTCCTCGCTTTCTTAATGAAAAACTGTTTTTT. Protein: CASSPLLGSPRFLNEKLFF.